These T cell receptor beta chains were read from a single sample in a study of cytomegalovirus exposure and HLA in healthy donors. Produced via immunoSEQ multiplex PCR; TCRdb's table is partial and in-frame only. The sample consists of 150,000 to 200,000 clones, approximately 78% of them appearing once. Sequencing used PBMCs. The receptors originated from a woman in her thirties or forties in good health and CMV-seronegative. CDR3s include the opening cysteine and the closing phenylalanine or tryptophan. A D gene is named only where the DNA matches it firmly. Size tells how often a clone was seen (once, few, many) or the class of an expanded clone, and some rows leave it out.

>TRBV5-1|TRBJ2-3|-|-
TGCGCCAGCAGCTTGGGGGACACCACAGATACGCAGTATTTT
CASSLGDTTDTQYF
>TRBV18|TRBJ1-1|few|-
TGTGCCAGCTCACCACCGGGCGGGGGGAGGACTGAAGCTTTCTTT
CASSPPGGGRTEAFF
>TRBV6-6|TRBJ2-3|-|TRBD2
TGTGCCAGCAGTCCTTTAGCGGGGGTGTCAGATACGCAGTATTTT
CASSPLAGVSDTQYF
>TRBV18|TRBJ2-7|-|TRBD2
TGTGCCAGCTCACTAAGGCAGCGGGGCTTCGAGCAGTACTTC
CASSLRQRGFEQYF
>TRBV5-5|TRBJ1-5|-|-
TGTGCCAGCAGTCCAGGGATTGCCTGGGTCAATCAGCCCCAGCATTTT
CASSPGIAWVNQPQHF
>TRBV28|TRBJ2-3|-|TRBD2
TGTGCCAGCAGTTTAGCGCCTAGCGGGGGTGTAGATACGCAGTATTTT
CASSLAPSGGVDTQYF
>TRBV5-1|TRBJ2-2|-|-
TGCGCCAGCAGCTCAAGTAAACTCTTACAGGGACTAACCACCGGGGAGCTGTTTTTT
CASSSSKLLQGLTTGELFF
>TRBV5-4|TRBJ2-7|-|-
TGTGCCAGCAGCTTCGGCCTTAGCGCCTACGAGCAGTACTTC
CASSFGLSAYEQYF
>TRBV19|TRBJ2-5|-|-
TGTGCCAGTAGTATCTCCTCCGACGACCGAGGGACCCAGTACTTC
CASSISSDDRGTQYF
>TRBV5-1|TRBJ2-5|-|TRBD2
TGCGCCAGCGGCAGGACTAGCGTAGAGACCCAGTACTTC
CASGRTSVETQYF
>TRBV5-1|TRBJ2-5|-|-
TGCGCCAGCAGCTTGTGGGCAGGCCGAGGGGAGACCCAGTACTTC
CASSLWAGRGETQYF
>TRBV6-1|TRBJ1-1|-|TRBD1
TGTGCCAGCAGTAAAACAGGGGATAAATACACTGAAGCTTTCTTT
CASSKTGDKYTEAFF
>TRBV5-4|TRBJ1-3|-|-
TGTGCCAGCAGCCTAGGGGGCTCTGGAAACACCATATATTTT
CASSLGGSGNTIYF
>TRBV6-6|TRBJ2-7|-|TRBD2
TGTGCCAGCGGGCTTAAGACTAGCGGGGGTCTCGAGCAGTACTTC
CASGLKTSGGLEQYF
>TRBV19|TRBJ2-1|-|-
TGTGCCAGTAGTATAGATGTACAACAGGGTTACAATGAGCAGTTCTTC
CASSIDVQQGYNEQFF
>TRBV10-3|TRBJ2-6|once|-
TGTGCCATCAGTGTTCCTGGCAGGGCCAACGTCCTGACTTTC
CAISVPGRANVLTF
>TRBV28|TRBJ2-1|-|TRBD2
TGTGCCAGCAGTCTAGCGGGGGGTGACAATGAGCAGTTCTTC
CASSLAGGDNEQFF
>TRBV6-1|TRBJ2-7|once|TRBD2
TGTGCCAGCTCCCCCGGGACTAGAGGTGACGAGCAGTACTTC
CASSPGTRGDEQYF
>TRBV20-1|TRBJ1-1|-|-
TGCAGTGCGCGGGAGAACACTGAAGCTTTCTTT
CSARENTEAFF
>TRBV28|TRBJ1-4|-|-
TGTGCCAGCAGTTTAGGAGGATTAAATGAAAAACTGTTTTTT
CASSLGGLNEKLFF
>TRBV9|TRBJ2-3|-|-
TGTGCCAGCAGCGTGGAAGGAGGTAGCACAGATACGCAGTATTTT
CASSVEGGSTDTQYF
>TRBV28|TRBJ2-3|-|-
TGTGCCAGCAGCTCCCCCTGGGACACCACAGATACGCAGTATTTT
CASSSPWDTTDTQYF
>TRBV10-3|TRBJ1-5|-|-
TGTGCCATCAGTGAGGCCGGGACAAATCAGCCCCAGCATTTT
CAISEAGTNQPQHF
>TRBV28|TRBJ1-2|-|-
TGTGCCAGCAGTTTCCTAGACTATGGCTACACCTTC
CASSFLDYGYTF
>TRBV18|TRBJ1-6|-|-
TGTGCCAGCTCACAAGAACAGGGAGGGAGAAATTCACCCCTCCACTTT
CASSQEQGGRNSPLHF
>TRBV28|TRBJ2-1|-|TRBD2
TGTGCCAGCAGTTTAGATGGACTAGCGGGGGGGCATCGAGAGCAGTTCTTC
CASSLDGLAGGHREQFF
>TRBV6-6|TRBJ1-3|-|-
TGTGCCAGCAGTTACGGCGGGGTCCCCTCTGGAAACACCATATATTTT
CASSYGGVPSGNTIYF
>TRBV11-3|TRBJ1-1|-|-
TGTGCCAGCAGCTTTTACAGGAACTCTGAAGCTTTCTTT
CASSFYRNSEAFF
>TRBV5-4|TRBJ2-1|-|-
TGTGCCAGCAGCTTGGATGCTAGAATCAATGAGCAGTTCTTC
CASSLDARINEQFF
>TRBV19|TRBJ1-5|few|-
TGTGCCAGTAGAAACACCCTCGGGGTAAGCAATCAGCCCCAGCATTTT
CASRNTLGVSNQPQHF
>TRBV6-1|TRBJ2-1|-|-
TGTGCCAGTATGCCGGGACTTGTCGCATACAATGAGCAGTTCTTC
CASMPGLVAYNEQFF
>TRBV5-1|TRBJ2-2|-|-
TGCGCCAGCAGCTTGGCCGGTACGACCGGGGAGCTGTTTTTT
CASSLAGTTGELFF
>TRBV5-4|TRBJ2-3|once|-
TGTGCCAGCAGCTTGAGCGATACGCAGTATTTT
CASSLSDTQYF
>TRBV5-1|TRBJ1-1|few|-
TGCGCCAGCAGCTCCCACGAAGGGACTATCACTGAAGCTTTCTTT
CASSSHEGTITEAFF
>TRBV4-1|TRBJ2-7|-|-
TGCGCCAGCAGCCAAGGTACGGCGGAGAGCTACGAGCAGTACTTC
CASSQGTAESYEQYF
>TRBV5-4|TRBJ2-5|-|-
TGTGCCAGCAGCTTGGCAATGGGGGCCCAACAAGAGACCCAGTACTTC
CASSLAMGAQQETQYF
>TRBV9|TRBJ1-2|few|TRBD1
TGTGCCAGCAGCGTAGCTGGACAGGGGGGTGGCTACACCTTC
CASSVAGQGGGYTF
>TRBV27|TRBJ2-6|-|-
TGTGCCACTCAGGGGTACAAGTCTGGGGCCAACGTCCTGACTTTC
CATQGYKSGANVLTF
>TRBV6-5|TRBJ1-5|-|-
TGTGCCAGCAGTCGGACAGTTAGCAATCAGCCCCAGCATTTT
CASSRTVSNQPQHF
>TRBV28|TRBJ1-2|few|TRBD1
TGTGCCACCGCGGACAGGGGCTATGGCTACACCTTC
CATADRGYGYTF
>TRBV5-4|TRBJ2-3|-|TRBD2
TGTGCCAGCAGCTTACGGGGGGTTCCCACAGATACGCAGTATTTT
CASSLRGVPTDTQYF
>TRBV5-1|TRBJ1-4|-|TRBD1
TGCGCCAGCAGCCGGGGGACAGGGAATGAAAAACTGTTTTTT
CASSRGTGNEKLFF
>TRBV4-1|TRBJ2-2|few|TRBD2
TGCGCCAGCAGCCAAACTAGCGGGGGGGCACTAAACACCGGGGAGCTGTTTTTT
CASSQTSGGALNTGELFF
>TRBV4-1|TRBJ1-1|-|-
TGCGCCAGCAGCCAAAGGAATTCAGCGGCGATTGAAGCTTTCTTT
CASSQRNSAAIEAFF
>TRBV4-2|TRBJ2-2|-|TRBD2
TGTGCCGGAAGGAAACTAGCGGGGGTCAACACCGGGGAGCTGTTTTTT
CAGRKLAGVNTGELFF
>TRBV2|TRBJ1-5|-|-
TGTGCCAGCAGGGGTGGACAGACGAGTCAGCCCCAGCATTTT
CASRGGQTSQPQHF
>TRBV27|TRBJ2-7|few|TRBD1
TGTGCCAGCAGTTACCAGACAGGGATGAACTACGAGCAGTACTTC
CASSYQTGMNYEQYF
>TRBV10-3|TRBJ1-1|-|-
TGTGCCATCAGATATGACAGATACACTGAAGCTTTCTTT
CAIRYDRYTEAFF
>TRBV13|TRBJ1-6|once|-
TGTGCCAGCAGCCGCGGACAGTCATATTCACCCCTCCACTTT
CASSRGQSYSPLHF
>TRBV19|TRBJ1-4|few|TRBD1
TGTGCCAGTAGTATGGGAGGGACAGGAACGAATGAAAAACTGTTTTTT
CASSMGGTGTNEKLFF
>TRBV6-5|TRBJ1-1|-|-
TGTGCCAGCAGCCTAGAACAGGCGACTGAAGCTTTCTTT
CASSLEQATEAFF
>TRBV5-4|TRBJ2-5|once|-
TGTGCCAGCAGCCATAGGGCAGGGTTGGAGACCCAGTACTTC
CASSHRAGLETQYF
>TRBV2|TRBJ2-1|-|TRBD1
TGTGCCAGCACTTACAGGGGGATCAATGAGCAGTTCTTC
CASTYRGINEQFF
>TRBV19|TRBJ2-1|-|TRBD2
TGTGCCAGTAGTCGCCCGGGACTATACAATGAGCAGTTCTTC
CASSRPGLYNEQFF
>TRBV19|TRBJ2-7|-|TRBD1
TGTGCCACAGATAAGGGACAGGGATACGAGCAGTACTTC
CATDKGQGYEQYF
>TRBV4-1|TRBJ2-2|-|TRBD1
TGCGCCAGCAGCCAGACCGGGACAGGGATTAACACCGGGGAGCTGTTTTTT
CASSQTGTGINTGELFF
>TRBV9|TRBJ1-5|-|-
TGTGCCAGCAGCGTAGCGGGGGGGGAGCCCCAGCATTTT
CASSVAGGEPQHF
>TRBV6-4|TRBJ1-6|-|TRBD1
TGTGCCAGCAGTGACTATCCGGGACAGGGGGCCCTCCACTTT
CASSDYPGQGALHF
>TRBV18|TRBJ2-7|-|-
TGTGCCAGCTCACCACCGGAGGGGCGTTCCTCCTACGAGCAGTACTTC
CASSPPEGRSSYEQYF